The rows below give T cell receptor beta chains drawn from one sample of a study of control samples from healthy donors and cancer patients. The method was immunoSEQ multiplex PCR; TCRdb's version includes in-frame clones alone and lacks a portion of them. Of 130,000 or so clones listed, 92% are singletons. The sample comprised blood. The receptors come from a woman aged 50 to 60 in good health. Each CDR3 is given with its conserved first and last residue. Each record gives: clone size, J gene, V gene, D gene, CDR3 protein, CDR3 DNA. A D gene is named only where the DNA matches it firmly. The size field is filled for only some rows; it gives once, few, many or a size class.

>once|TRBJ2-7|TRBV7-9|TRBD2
CASSSSSGVKIYEQYF
TGTGCCAGCAGCTCATCGAGCGGGGTTAAGATTTACGAGCAGTACTTC
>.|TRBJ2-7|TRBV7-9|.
CASSLGGFSYEQYF
TGTGCCAGCAGCTTAGGAGGCTTCAGCTACGAGCAGTACTTC
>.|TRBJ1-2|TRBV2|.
CASSESKGFYGYTF
TGTGCCAGCAGTGAGTCGAAAGGATTCTATGGCTACACCTTC
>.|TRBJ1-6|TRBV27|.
CASSFDRKNSPLHF
TGTGCCAGCAGTTTCGACAGGAAGAATTCACCCCTCCACTTT
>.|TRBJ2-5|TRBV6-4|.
CASSRDYLETQYF
TGTGCCAGCAGTAGAGACTACCTCGAGACCCAGTACTTC
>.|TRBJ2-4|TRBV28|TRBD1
CASSLPTGRGAKNIQYF
TGTGCCAGCAGTTTACCGACAGGGAGAGGAGCCAAAAACATTCAGTACTTC
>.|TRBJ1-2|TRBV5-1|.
CASSLDVGEPGWGYTF
TGCGCCAGCAGCTTGGATGTAGGTGAACCAGGATGGGGCTACACCTTC
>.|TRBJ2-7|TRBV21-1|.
CASSKVVTGTHCREQYF
TGTGCCAGCAGCAAAGTCGTAACCGGGACACACTGTAGGGAGCAGTACTTC
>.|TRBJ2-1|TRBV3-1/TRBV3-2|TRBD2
CASSRGRLAGGVDEQFF
TGTGCCAGCAGCCGCGGACGACTAGCGGGGGGGGTGGATGAGCAGTTCTTC
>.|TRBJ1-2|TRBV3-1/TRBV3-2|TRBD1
CASSQVTGGAGGYTF
TGTGCCAGCAGCCAAGTCACAGGGGGCGCCGGTGGCTACACCTTC
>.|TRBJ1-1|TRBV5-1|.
CASSQAGRIEKAFF
TGCGCCAGCAGCCAAGCAGGGAGGATAGAGAAAGCTTTCTTT
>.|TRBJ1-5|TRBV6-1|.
CASSEVALNQPQHF
TGTGCCAGCAGTGAAGTGGCGCTAAATCAGCCCCAGCATTTT
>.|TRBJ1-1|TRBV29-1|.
CSVEGTFNTEAFF
TGCAGCGTTGAAGGGACATTCAACACTGAAGCTTTCTTT
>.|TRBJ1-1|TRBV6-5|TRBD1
CASRTGSDTEAFF
TGTGCCAGCAGGACAGGGAGTGACACTGAAGCTTTCTTT
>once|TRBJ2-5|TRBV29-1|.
CSVVGGGVLQETQYF
TGCAGCGTTGTGGGGGGCGGGGTCCTCCAAGAGACCCAGTACTTC
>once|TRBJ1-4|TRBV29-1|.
CSFIVNEKLFF
TGCAGTTTCATAGTAAATGAAAAACTGTTTTTT
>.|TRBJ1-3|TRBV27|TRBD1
CASSFSQGAVGNTIYF
TGTGCCAGCAGTTTCTCGCAGGGGGCGGTTGGAAACACCATATATTTT
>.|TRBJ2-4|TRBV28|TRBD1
CASGGTGNIQYF
TGTGCCAGCGGTGGGACAGGAAACATTCAGTACTTC
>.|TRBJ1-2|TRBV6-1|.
CASSELDSYGYTF
TGTGCCAGCAGTGAACTTGATTCTTATGGCTACACCTTC
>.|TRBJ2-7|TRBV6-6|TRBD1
CASSYTGTGGYEQYF
TGTGCCAGCAGTTATACCGGGACAGGGGGCTACGAGCAGTACTTC
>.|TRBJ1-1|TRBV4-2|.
CASSQDLDGNTEAFF
TGTGCCAGCAGCCAAGACCTGGACGGGAACACTGAAGCTTTCTTT
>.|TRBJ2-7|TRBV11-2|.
CASSAGGARGAYEQYF
TGTGCCAGCAGCGCTGGCGGGGCCAGGGGGGCCTACGAGCAGTACTTC